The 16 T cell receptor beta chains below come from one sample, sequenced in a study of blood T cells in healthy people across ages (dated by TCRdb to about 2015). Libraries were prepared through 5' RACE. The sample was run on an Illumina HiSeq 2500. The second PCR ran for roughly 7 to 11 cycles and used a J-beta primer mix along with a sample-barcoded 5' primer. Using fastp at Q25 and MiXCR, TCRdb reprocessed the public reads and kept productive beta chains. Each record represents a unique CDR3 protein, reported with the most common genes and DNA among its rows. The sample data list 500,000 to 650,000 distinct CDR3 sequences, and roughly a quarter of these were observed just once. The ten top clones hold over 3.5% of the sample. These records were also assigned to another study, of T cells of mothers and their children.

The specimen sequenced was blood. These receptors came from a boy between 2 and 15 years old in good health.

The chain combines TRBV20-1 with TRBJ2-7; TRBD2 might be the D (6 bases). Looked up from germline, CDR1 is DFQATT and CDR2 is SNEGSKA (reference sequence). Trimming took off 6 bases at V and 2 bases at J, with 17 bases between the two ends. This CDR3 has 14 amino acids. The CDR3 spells CSAERRDQAYEQYF. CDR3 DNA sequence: TGCAGTGCCGAAAGGAGGGACCAGGCCTACGAGCAGTACTTC.

Written as DNA, the CDR3 is TGTGCCACCAGCGGGAGCGGGGGGGCCGGTGAGACCCAGTACTTC. Translation gives CATSGSGGAGETQYF. This sequence joins TRBV15 and TRBJ2-1, with 10 bases lining up with TRBD2. The J call could be wrong; TRBJ2-5 is a better fit for the DNA end. CDR1 and CDR2 from the germline V gene are LNHNV and YYDKDF (reference sequence). This CDR3 contains 15 residues.

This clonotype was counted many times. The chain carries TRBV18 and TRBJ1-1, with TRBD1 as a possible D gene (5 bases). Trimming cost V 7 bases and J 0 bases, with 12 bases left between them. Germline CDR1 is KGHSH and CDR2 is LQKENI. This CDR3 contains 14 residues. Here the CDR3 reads CASLGGALNTEAFF. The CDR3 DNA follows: TGTGCCAGCTTGGGCGGGGCTCTGAACACTGAAGCTTTCTTT. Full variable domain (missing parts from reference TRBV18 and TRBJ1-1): NAGVMQNPRHLVRRRGQEARLRCSPMKGHSHVYWYRQLPEEGLKFMVYLQKENIIDESGMPKERFSAEFPKEGPSILRIQQVVRGDSAAYFCASLGGALNTEAFFGQGTRLTVV.

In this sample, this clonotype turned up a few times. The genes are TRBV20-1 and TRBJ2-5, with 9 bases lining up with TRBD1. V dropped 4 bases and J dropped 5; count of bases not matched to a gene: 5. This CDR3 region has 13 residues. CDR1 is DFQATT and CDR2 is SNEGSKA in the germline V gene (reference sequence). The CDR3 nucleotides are TGCAGTGCTACCTGGGACAGGGACGAGACCCAGTACTTC. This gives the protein CSATWDRDETQYF.

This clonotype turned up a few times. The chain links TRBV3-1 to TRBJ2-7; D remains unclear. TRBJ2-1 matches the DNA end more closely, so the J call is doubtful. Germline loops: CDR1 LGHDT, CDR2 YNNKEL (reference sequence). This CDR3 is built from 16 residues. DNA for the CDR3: TGTGCCAGCAGCCAAGATTTAACCGGAACTACAAATGAGCAGTTCTTC. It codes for CASSQDLTGTTNEQFF.

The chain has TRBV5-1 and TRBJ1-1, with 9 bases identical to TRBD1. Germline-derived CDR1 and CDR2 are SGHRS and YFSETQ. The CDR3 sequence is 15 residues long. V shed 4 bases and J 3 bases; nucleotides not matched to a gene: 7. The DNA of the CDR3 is TGCGCCAGCAGCGATTACAGGGGGCGGGACACTGAAGCTTTCTTT. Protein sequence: CASSDYRGRDTEAFF.

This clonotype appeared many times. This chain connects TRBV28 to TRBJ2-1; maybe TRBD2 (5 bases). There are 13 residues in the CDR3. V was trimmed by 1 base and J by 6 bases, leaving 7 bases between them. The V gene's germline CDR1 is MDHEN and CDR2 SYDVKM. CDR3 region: CASSLSGLNEQFF. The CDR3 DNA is TGTGCCAGCAGTTTATCAGGACTCAATGAGCAGTTCTTC.

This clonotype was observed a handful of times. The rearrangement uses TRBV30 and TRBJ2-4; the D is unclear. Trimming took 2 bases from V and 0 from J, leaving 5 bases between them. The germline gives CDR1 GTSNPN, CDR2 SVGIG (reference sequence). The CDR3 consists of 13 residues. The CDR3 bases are TGTGCCTGGAGTCCGCTAGCCAAAAACATTCAGTACTTC. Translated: CAWSPLAKNIQYF.

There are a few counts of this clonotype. The CDR3 DNA reads as TGTGCCAGCGACCCAATGGGGGGGAACACCGGGGAGCTGTTTTTT. Its protein is CASDPMGGNTGELFF. This chain uses TRBV6-1 with TRBJ2-2; D perhaps matches TRBD2 (6 bases). V was clipped by 8 bases and J by 1 base, with 14 bases between them. Germline CDR1 is MNHNS and CDR2 is SASEGT. This CDR3 is built from 15 residues.

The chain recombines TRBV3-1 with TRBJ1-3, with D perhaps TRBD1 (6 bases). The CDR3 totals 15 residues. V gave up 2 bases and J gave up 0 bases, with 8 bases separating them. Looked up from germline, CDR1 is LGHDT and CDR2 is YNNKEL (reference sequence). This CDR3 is CASSQQGPSGNTIYF. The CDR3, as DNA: TGTGCCAGCAGCCAACAGGGGCCCTCTGGAAACACCATATATTTT.

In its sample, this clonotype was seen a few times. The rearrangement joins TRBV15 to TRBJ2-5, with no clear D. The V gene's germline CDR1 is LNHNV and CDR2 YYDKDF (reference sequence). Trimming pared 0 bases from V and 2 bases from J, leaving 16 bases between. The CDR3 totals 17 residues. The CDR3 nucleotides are TGTGCCACCAGCAGAGACATACGGGCGATAACTCAAGAGACCCAGTACTTC. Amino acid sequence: CATSRDIRAITQETQYF.

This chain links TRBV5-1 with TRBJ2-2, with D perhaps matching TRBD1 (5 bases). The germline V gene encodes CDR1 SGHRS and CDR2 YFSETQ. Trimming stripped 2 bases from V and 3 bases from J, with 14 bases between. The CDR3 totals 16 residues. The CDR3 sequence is CASSLRDSFDTGELFF. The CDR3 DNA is TGCGCCAGCAGCTTACGCGACAGCTTCGACACCGGGGAGCTGTTTTTT. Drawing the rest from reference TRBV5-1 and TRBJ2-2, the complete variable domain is KAGVTQTPRYLIKTRGQQVTLSCSPISGHRSVSWYQQTPGQGLQFLFEYFSETQRNKGNFPGRFSGRQFSNSRSEMNVSTLELGDSALYLCASSLRDSFDTGELFFGEGSRLTVL.

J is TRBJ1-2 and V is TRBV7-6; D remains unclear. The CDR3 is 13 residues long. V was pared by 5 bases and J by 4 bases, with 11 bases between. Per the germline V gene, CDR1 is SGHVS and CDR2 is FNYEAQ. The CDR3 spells CASSPNGLYGYTF. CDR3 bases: TGTGCCAGCAGCCCTAACGGGCTCTATGGCTACACCTTC. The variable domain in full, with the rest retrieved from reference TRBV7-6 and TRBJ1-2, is GAGVSQSPRYKVTKRGQDVALRCDPISGHVSLYWYRQALGQGPEFLTYFNYEAQQDKSGLPNDRFSAERPEGSISTLTIQRTEQRDSAMYRCASSPNGLYGYTFGSGTRLTVV.

The DNA for the CDR3 is TGTGCCAGCAGTCCCCTCGGACTCAGAATACCCAATGAGCAGTTCTTC. Translated: CASSPLGLRIPNEQFF. This sequence joins TRBV27 and TRBJ2-5; the D gene is possibly TRBD2 (5 bases). The J call may be wrong; the DNA end is better matched by TRBJ2-1. Per germline, CDR1 MNHEY and CDR2 SMNVEV (reference sequence). The CDR3 covers 16 residues.

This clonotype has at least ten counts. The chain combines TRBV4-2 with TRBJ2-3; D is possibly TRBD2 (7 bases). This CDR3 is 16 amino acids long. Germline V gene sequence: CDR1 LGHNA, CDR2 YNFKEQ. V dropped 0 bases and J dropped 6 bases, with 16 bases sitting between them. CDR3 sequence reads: CASSQEGGGGSDTQYF. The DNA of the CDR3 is TGTGCCAGCAGCCAAGAAGGGGGAGGGGGATCCGATACGCAGTATTTT.

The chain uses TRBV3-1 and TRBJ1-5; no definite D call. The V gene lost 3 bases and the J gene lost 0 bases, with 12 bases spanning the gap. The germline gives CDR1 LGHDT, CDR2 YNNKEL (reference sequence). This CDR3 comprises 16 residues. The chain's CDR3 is CASSHSNFLSNQPQHF. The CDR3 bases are TGTGCCAGCAGCCACTCCAACTTTCTTAGCAATCAGCCCCAGCATTTT.